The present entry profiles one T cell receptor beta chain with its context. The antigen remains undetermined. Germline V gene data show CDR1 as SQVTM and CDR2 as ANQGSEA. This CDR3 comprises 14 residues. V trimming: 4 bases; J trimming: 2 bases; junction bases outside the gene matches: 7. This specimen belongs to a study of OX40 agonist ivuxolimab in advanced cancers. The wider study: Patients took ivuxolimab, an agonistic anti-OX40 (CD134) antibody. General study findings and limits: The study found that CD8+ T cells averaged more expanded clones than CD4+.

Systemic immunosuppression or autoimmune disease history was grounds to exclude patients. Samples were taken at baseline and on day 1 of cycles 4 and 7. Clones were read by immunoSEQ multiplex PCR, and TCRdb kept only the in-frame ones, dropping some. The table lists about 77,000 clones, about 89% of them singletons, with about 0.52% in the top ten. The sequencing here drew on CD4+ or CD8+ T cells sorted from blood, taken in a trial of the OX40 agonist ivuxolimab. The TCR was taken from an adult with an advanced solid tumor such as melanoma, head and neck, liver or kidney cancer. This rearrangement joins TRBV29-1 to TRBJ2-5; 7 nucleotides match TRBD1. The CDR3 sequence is CSVASPTGQETQYF. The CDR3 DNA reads TGCAGCGTTGCGTCTCCGACAGGGCAAGAGACCCAGTACTTC.